This T cell receptor beta chain was identified during a study of blood T cell repertoires in COVID-19. Study information: Material from acute and convalescent COVID-19 was sourced from the United States, Italy and Spain. Nucleic acid was either cDNA or gDNA, and it came from T cells, B-cell-depleted T cells, or PBMCs.

The ends were cut back, 8 bases at V and 5 bases at J, with 13 bases in the middle. The CDR3 consists of 14 residues. Germline CDR1 reads ENHRY; CDR2 reads SYGVKD. Original handling: Amplification from reference gene primers served as the basis for estimated nucleated cell counts. Produced via immunoSEQ multiplex PCR; TCRdb's table is partial and in-frame only. The DNA was the basis for D and trimming; V, J and clone size are from that table. The sample has approximately 300,000 clones, 75% to 90% seen once; the top ten hold around 2%. This receptor was obtained from a woman aged 25 to 39 who had been exposed to COVID-19. Specimen: PBMCs or T cells enriched from blood (not recorded which). This chain uses TRBV10-3 with TRBJ1-6, with TRBD1 as a possible D gene (6 bases). CDR3 sequence reads: CAIAGDTDNSPLHF. The CDR3 coding sequence is TGTGCCATCGCAGGGGACACAGATAATTCACCCCTCCACTTT.